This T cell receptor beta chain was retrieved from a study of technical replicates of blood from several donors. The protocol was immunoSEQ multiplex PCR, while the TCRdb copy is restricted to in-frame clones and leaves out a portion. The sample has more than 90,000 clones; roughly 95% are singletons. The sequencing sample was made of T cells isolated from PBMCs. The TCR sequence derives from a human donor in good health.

CDR3 amino acids: CASSPPAGTNTEAFF. As DNA, the CDR3 is TGTGCCAGCTCACCTCCCGCGGGGACGAACACTGAAGCTTTCTTT. The chain recombines TRBV18 with TRBJ1-1; D possibly corresponds to TRBD1 (5 bases). The ends were cut back, 3 bases at V and 1 base at J, with 12 bases in the middle. This CDR3 contains 15 residues. Germline CDR1 reads KGHSH; CDR2 reads LQKENI.